What follows are 30 T cell receptor beta chains derived from one specimen sequenced in a study of blood T cell repertoires in COVID-19. Profiled with immunoSEQ multiplex PCR; TCRdb holds only in-frame clones, not every one. The sample yields some 150,000 clones, less than 90% seen once. Material: PBMCs or T cells enriched from blood (not recorded which). The receptors were gathered from a woman aged 45-60 years who had been exposed to COVID-19.

The CDR3 loop is CASSFRTSGGLSYEQYF. The DNA of the CDR3 is TGTGCCAGCAGCTTTCGGACTAGCGGGGGCCTCTCCTACGAGCAGTACTTC. The chain has TRBV5-6 and TRBJ2-7; TRBD2 agrees at 13 bases. Trimming removed 2 bases from V and 0 bases from J; junction bases left unmatched: 5. Germline V gene data show CDR1 as SGHDT and CDR2 as YYEEEE. CDR3 length: 17 residues. The full variable domain, in which reference TRBV5-6 and TRBJ2-7 provide the parts outside the CDR3, is DAGVTQSPTHLIKTRGQQVTLRCSPKSGHDTVSWYQQALGQGPQFIFQYYEEEERQRGNFPDRFSGHQFPNYSSELNVNALLLGDSALYLCASSFRTSGGLSYEQYFGPGTRLTVT.

V usage is TRBV7-2 and J usage is TRBJ2-3, with TRBD2 identical over 7 bases. The CDR3 is 16 residues long. J lost 1 base, V lost 4 bases, and 8 bases had no gene match. Germline V gives CDR1 SGHTA, CDR2 FQGNSA. CDR3 amino acids: CASSSQAGLRTDTQYF. In DNA, the CDR3 is TGTGCCAGCAGCTCCCAAGCGGGACTACGCACAGATACGCAGTATTTT.

This chain connects TRBV29-1 to TRBJ1-3; TRBD1 is a possible D gene (6 bases). The germline V and J ends were trimmed by 2 bases and 5 bases, with 7 bases remaining between them. Germline V gene lookup returns CDR1 SQVTM and CDR2 ANQGSEA. This CDR3 contains 12 residues. The CDR3 DNA sequence: TGCAGCGTTGAAAGGGGGAGAAACACCATATATTTT. This gives the protein CSVERGRNTIYF.

The chain is built from TRBV27 and TRBJ1-6; 7 bases fit TRBD1. CDR3 length: 18 residues. Germline CDR1 is MNHEY and CDR2 is SMNVEV (reference sequence). With 6 bases clipped from V and 6 bases from J, the junction kept 17 bases outside the gene matches. The CDR3 region has the DNA TGTGCCAGCAGCTTTGGTCCAGGGGGACGGAGCTCTAATTCACCCCTCCACTTT. Translated, it gives CASSFGPGGRSSNSPLHF.

J is TRBJ2-5 and V is TRBV21-1; the D call TRBD1 from the table was never checked on the DNA. TRBV21-1 is listed as a pseudogene. This CDR3 region has 17 residues. Written as DNA, the CDR3 is TGTGCCAGCAGCAAAATCGGGACAGGGGGTCTGGAGGAGACCCAGTACTTC. As protein: CASSKIGTGGLEETQYF.

This clone was recorded once. The chain couples TRBV5-1 to TRBJ1-4; TRBD1 might be the D (6 bases). Trimming pared 0 bases from V and 4 bases from J, leaving 7 bases between. Germline V gives CDR1 SGHRS, CDR2 YFSETQ. There are 14 residues in the CDR3. CDR3 amino acids: CASSLEGVNEKLFF. The CDR3 DNA reads TGCGCCAGCAGCTTGGAGGGGGTTAATGAAAAACTGTTTTTT.

V and J are TRBV12-3 or TRBV12-4 and TRBJ1-1; 7 nucleotides line up with TRBD1. This CDR3 spans 11 amino acids. The V gene end was trimmed by 9 bases and the J gene end by 5 bases; junction bases not matched to a gene: 3. CDR3 region: CASRGLTEAFF. The DNA of the CDR3 is TGTGCCAGTAGGGGGCTTACTGAAGCTTTCTTT.

The V gene is TRBV5-1, the J gene TRBJ1-5; a possible D gene is TRBD1 (6 bases). CDR1 SGHRS and CDR2 YFSETQ come from the germline V gene. This CDR3 is built from 17 residues. V was trimmed by 4 bases and J by 2 bases, leaving 19 bases between them. CDR3 sequence (DNA): TGCGCCAGCAGCCAAGGCTACAGGGAGGGTGGCAATCAGCCCCAGCATTTT. This gives the protein CASSQGYREGGNQPQHF.

This chain uses TRBV12-3 or TRBV12-4 with TRBJ1-1; D gene unclear. The length of the CDR3 is 13 residues. V was shortened by 3 bases and J by 0 bases, with 5 bases between the two germline ends. The CDR3 region is CASSLGMNTEAFF. DNA of the CDR3: TGTGCCAGCAGTTTGGGCATGAACACTGAAGCTTTCTTT.

The chain uses TRBV19 and TRBJ1-3; D call uncertain. The CDR3 is 12 residues long. CDR1 and CDR2 from the germline V gene are LNHDA and SQIVND (reference sequence). Trimming stripped 6 bases from V and 4 bases from J, with 7 bases between. The CDR3 loop reads CASRSRGNTIYF. The DNA of the CDR3 is TGTGCCAGTAGGAGTCGCGGAAACACCATATATTTT.

V is TRBV19 and J is TRBJ1-1; D may be TRBD1 (6 bases). CDR1 and CDR2 (germline): LNHDA, SQIVND (reference sequence). Trimming pared 5 bases from V and 4 bases from J, leaving 14 bases between. The CDR3 has 14 amino acids. CDR3 in amino acids: CASSAQGRVTEAFF. CDR3 coding DNA: TGTGCCAGTAGTGCTCAGGGGCGAGTCACTGAAGCTTTCTTT.

The chain uses TRBV19 and TRBJ2-5; 10 bases align to TRBD1. Unmatched junction bases numbered 5, after V lost 5 bases and J lost 5 bases. The CDR3 consists of 14 residues. Germline-derived CDR1 and CDR2 are LNHDA and SQIVND (reference sequence). CDR3 bases: TGTGCCAGTAGTCTGGGACAGGGGATCGAGACCCAGTACTTC. Its translation is CASSLGQGIETQYF.

V and J are TRBV7-6 and TRBJ1-5; D call uncertain. This CDR3 has 14 amino acids. The germline V gene encodes CDR1 SGHVS and CDR2 FNYEAQ. The germline V and J ends were trimmed by 1 base and 0 bases, with 4 bases remaining between them. CDR3 protein: CASSLDHSNQPQHF. In DNA form, the CDR3 reads TGTGCCAGCAGCTTAGATCATAGCAATCAGCCCCAGCATTTT.

V gene TRBV19 combines with J gene TRBJ2-1, with 11 bases identical to TRBD2. There are 16 residues in the CDR3. V lost 3 bases, J lost 4 bases, and 5 bases stayed unmatched. Germline V lookup: CDR1 LNHDA, CDR2 SQIVND (reference sequence). DNA of the CDR3: TGTGCCAGTAGTATTGGTCTAGCGGGAGGTTACAATGAGCAGTTCTTC. Its translation is CASSIGLAGGYNEQFF.

This chain connects TRBV2 to TRBJ1-5, with D hard to call. The CDR3 is 14 residues long. Germline-derived CDR1 and CDR2 are SNHLY and FYNNEI. Trimming stripped 6 bases from V and 0 bases from J, with 9 bases between. The CDR3 DNA follows: TGTGCCAGCAGAGTCGACATTAGCAATCAGCCCCAGCATTTT. As protein: CASRVDISNQPQHF.

V is TRBV10-2 and J is TRBJ2-5, with D unclear. Trimming stripped 6 bases from V and 9 bases from J, with 26 bases between. This CDR3 spans 16 amino acids. Germline V lookup: CDR1 WSHSY, CDR2 SAAADI. The CDR3 DNA reads TGCGCCAGCAGCGATCCACCCACTCCCCCGGGTCCCTCCCAGTACTTC. Residues: CASSDPPTPPGPSQYF.

V is TRBV30 and J is TRBJ2-2; D is unresolved. The CDR3 runs to 15 residues. From germline, CDR1 is GTSNPN and CDR2 SVGIG (reference sequence). V was shortened by 0 bases and J by 4 bases, with 12 bases between the two germline ends. In nucleotides, the CDR3 is TGTGCCTGGAGTGTAGAGTTTTGGAGCACCGGGGAGCTGTTTTTT. Its protein is CAWSVEFWSTGELFF. The full variable domain, its missing parts supplied by reference TRBV30 and TRBJ2-2, is SQTIHQWPATLVQPVGSPLSLECTVEGTSNPNLYWYRQAAGRGLQLLFYSVGIGQISSEVPQNLSASRPQDRQFILSSKKLLLSDSGFYLCAWSVEFWSTGELFFGEGSRLTVL.

The chain recombines TRBV19 with TRBJ1-4; the match to TRBD1 covers 7 bases. CDR3 length equals 17 residues. V dropped 5 bases and J dropped 0; count of bases not matched to a gene: 9. Germline CDR1 and CDR2: LNHDA and SQIVND (reference sequence). DNA of the CDR3: TGTGCCAGTAGTTCGCCCCGAGGACAGGCAACTAATGAAAAACTGTTTTTT. The encoded protein is CASSSPRGQATNEKLFF.

This clone came up many times. This chain uses TRBV29-1 with TRBJ2-1, with 12 bases aligning to TRBD2. J was trimmed by 6 bases and V by 8 bases; bases with no gene match: 17. Germline lookup yields CDR1 SQVTM and CDR2 ANQGSEA. The CDR3 covers 17 residues. Here the CDR3 reads CSLSFETSGGLPNEQFF. DNA of the CDR3: TGCAGCCTTAGCTTTGAGACTAGCGGGGGCCTACCCAATGAGCAGTTCTTC.

The rearrangement links TRBV9 to TRBJ1-3; D not certain. The CDR3 covers 16 residues. V was clipped by 5 bases and J by 3 bases, with 18 bases between them. The V gene's germline CDR1 is SGDLS and CDR2 YYNGEE. This CDR3 is CASSEKALGDGNTIYF. The CDR3 nucleotides read TGTGCCAGCAGTGAGAAAGCCCTCGGAGATGGAAACACCATATATTTT.

The V and J genes are TRBV11-2 and TRBJ1-1; unclear D gene. This CDR3 has 15 residues. Germline loops: CDR1 SGHAT, CDR2 FQNNGV. V was clipped by 1 base and J by 0 bases, with 9 bases between them. CDR3 amino acids: CASSLVLGVNTEAFF. As DNA, the CDR3 is TGTGCCAGCAGCTTAGTGTTGGGAGTGAACACTGAAGCTTTCTTT.

The chain recombines TRBV9 with TRBJ2-5; D is uncertain. V shed 0 bases and J shed 3 bases, with 12 bases lying between them. The length of the CDR3 is 15 residues. The germline V gene encodes CDR1 SGDLS and CDR2 YYNGEE. The DNA for the CDR3 is TGTGCCAGCAGCGTAGAGGCTAGATTAGAAGAGACCCAGTACTTC. Its protein product is CASSVEARLEETQYF.

This clone has only one observation. The chain recombines TRBV11-2 with TRBJ2-5; TRBD1 aligns across 12 bases. This CDR3 contains 18 residues. CDR1 and CDR2 from the germline V gene are SGHAT and FQNNGV. V shed 1 base and J 2 bases; nucleotides not matched to a gene: 8. This CDR3 reads CASSLVGTGGSGQETQYF. DNA for the CDR3: TGTGCCAGCAGCTTAGTAGGGACAGGGGGCTCGGGGCAAGAGACCCAGTACTTC.

The chain employs TRBV5-6 and TRBJ2-1, with 11 bases aligning to TRBD2. The CDR3 sequence is 15 residues long. Germline loops: CDR1 SGHDT, CDR2 YYEEEE. V lost 3 bases and J lost 7; bases outside the gene matches: 6. This CDR3 reads CASSYTSGSANEQFF. CDR3 sequence (DNA): TGTGCCAGCAGCTACACTAGCGGGAGTGCTAATGAGCAGTTCTTC.

The rearrangement joins TRBV9 to TRBJ2-3, with 9 bases aligning to TRBD2. Per germline, CDR1 SGDLS and CDR2 YYNGEE. Unmatched junction bases numbered 9, after V lost 3 bases and J lost 4 bases. The CDR3 loop spans 16 amino acids. The CDR3 reads CASSENPGLASDTQYF. CDR3 DNA sequence: TGTGCCAGCAGCGAGAACCCGGGACTAGCTTCAGATACGCAGTATTTT. The variable domain in full, completed from reference TRBV9 and TRBJ2-3, reads DSGVTQTPKHLITATGQRVTLRCSPRSGDLSVYWYQQSLDQGLQFLIQYYNGEERAKGNILERFSAQQFPDLHSELNLSSLELGDSALYFCASSENPGLASDTQYFGPGTRLTVL.

The genes are TRBV10-1 and TRBJ2-5; D is ambiguous. CDR3 size: 13 residues. CDR1 WNHNN and CDR2 SYGVQD come from the germline V gene (reference sequence). The V gene lost 4 bases and the J gene lost 1 base, with 7 bases spanning the gap. The CDR3 here is CASSGNSQETQYF. Written as DNA, the CDR3 is TGCGCCAGCAGTGGAAACAGCCAAGAGACCCAGTACTTC.

The rearrangement links TRBV9 to TRBJ1-3; D is uncertain. Germline V gene sequence: CDR1 SGDLS, CDR2 YYNGEE. The V end was cut by 2 bases, the J end by 6 bases, with 12 bases between. The CDR3 has 14 residues. CDR3 region: CASSVEAVVNTIYF. For the CDR3, the DNA is TGTGCCAGCAGCGTCGAGGCAGTGGTAAACACCATATATTTT.

The CDR3 loop is CASSLGWTASNQPQHF. The CDR3 nucleotides read TGTGCCAGCAGCTTGGGGTGGACAGCTAGCAATCAGCCCCAGCATTTT. The V gene is TRBV5-6, the J gene TRBJ1-5, with D possibly TRBD1 on 6 matching bases. V was clipped by 0 bases and J by 0 bases, with 10 bases between them. The CDR3 extends over 16 amino acids. CDR1 and CDR2 (germline): SGHDT, YYEEEE.

The V and J genes are TRBV7-2 and TRBJ2-3, with TRBD2 matching 7 bases. This CDR3 contains 17 residues. After removal of 3 bases from V and 4 bases from J, the junction contained 13 bases not matched to a gene. Germline CDR1 reads SGHTA; CDR2 reads FQGNSA. DNA for the CDR3: TGTGCCAGCAGCTTTTTAACCATGGGCGGGAGATCAGATACGCAGTATTTT. Amino acid sequence: CASSFLTMGGRSDTQYF.

This CDR3 is CASRGLIGEFF. Here the CDR3 DNA reads TGTGCCAGCAGGGGACTGATAGGGGAGTTCTTC. This chain joins TRBV6-5 and TRBJ2-1, with a possible D match to TRBD2 (6 bases). The CDR3 runs 11 residues. V gave up 6 bases and J gave up 14 bases, with 14 bases separating them. Per germline, CDR1 MNHEY and CDR2 SVGAGI.